Listed below are T cell receptor beta chains from one sample, sequenced in a study of T cell responses to AZD1222 COVID-19 vaccine. Sequenced by immunoSEQ multiplex PCR; TCRdb stores in-frame clones only, minus some. Here the sample spans roughly 150,000 clones, 91% being singletons. Sequencing used peripheral blood, obtained on day 0 of AZD1222 vaccination. The receptors were sampled from an adult in good health. The CDR3 runs from the conserved cysteine through the conserved F or W. Each record gives: CDR3 DNA, CDR3 protein, clone size, D gene, J gene, V gene. D genes are given only for firm matches. Not all rows give a size; the values are once, few, many and, for expanded clones, a class.

CDR3 DNA: TGTGCCAGCAGCTTATATTGGGGGTCCTACAATGAGCAGTTCTTC
CDR3 protein: CASSLYWGSYNEQFF
clone size: once
D gene: NA
J gene: TRBJ2-1
V gene: TRBV7-2

CDR3 DNA: TGTGCCAGCAGTTTTGGTCGTCCCTACGAGCAGTACTTC
CDR3 protein: CASSFGRPYEQYF
clone size: few
D gene: NA
J gene: TRBJ2-7
V gene: TRBV27

CDR3 DNA: TGTGCCAGCAGTCCGGGACAGGGAGACACAAGGAATGAGCAGTTCTTC
CDR3 protein: CASSPGQGDTRNEQFF
clone size: NA
D gene: TRBD1
J gene: TRBJ2-1
V gene: TRBV27

CDR3 DNA: TGTGCCAGCAGCCTGGGACTAGTGGTGAATGAGCAGTTCTTC
CDR3 protein: CASSLGLVVNEQFF
clone size: NA
D gene: TRBD2
J gene: TRBJ2-1
V gene: TRBV7-2

CDR3 DNA: TGTGCCAGCAGCTTGGGTGCAGGGGGAAACCAGCCCCAGCATTTT
CDR3 protein: CASSLGAGGNQPQHF
clone size: NA
D gene: TRBD1
J gene: TRBJ1-5
V gene: TRBV5-6

CDR3 DNA: TGCAGCGCCACCGGGACAGCGGGCCAGCCCCAGCATTTT
CDR3 protein: CSATGTAGQPQHF
clone size: NA
D gene: TRBD1
J gene: TRBJ1-5
V gene: TRBV29-1

CDR3 DNA: TGTGCCAGCAGGCCCTTGACAGGCGGCAATTCACCCCTCCACTTT
CDR3 protein: CASRPLTGGNSPLHF
clone size: NA
D gene: NA
J gene: TRBJ1-6
V gene: TRBV6-5

CDR3 DNA: TGTGCCAGCAGCTTAACGCGGAGAGGGGCAGGCAACACCGGGGAGCTGTTTTTT
CDR3 protein: CASSLTRRGAGNTGELFF
clone size: NA
D gene: NA
J gene: TRBJ2-2
V gene: TRBV7-6

CDR3 DNA: TGCGCCAGCAGTACGAACACGAACTACGAGCAGTACTTC
CDR3 protein: CASSTNTNYEQYF
clone size: NA
D gene: NA
J gene: TRBJ2-7
V gene: TRBV10-2

CDR3 DNA: TGCGCCAGCAGCCCCGACAGGGGTCGGACCTACGAGCAGTACTTC
CDR3 protein: CASSPDRGRTYEQYF
clone size: NA
D gene: TRBD1
J gene: TRBJ2-7
V gene: TRBV5-1

CDR3 DNA: TGTGCCAGCAGTCCCACGGCAGGACATAATTCACCCCTCCACTTT
CDR3 protein: CASSPTAGHNSPLHF
clone size: NA
D gene: NA
J gene: TRBJ1-6
V gene: TRBV27

CDR3 DNA: TGTGCCAGCAGTGAGGGTCCCAAAAACATTCAGTACTTC
CDR3 protein: CASSEGPKNIQYF
clone size: NA
D gene: NA
J gene: TRBJ2-4
V gene: TRBV6-1

CDR3 DNA: TGTGCCAGCAGCCAAGATTTGGGACGCACTGAAGCTTTCTTT
CDR3 protein: CASSQDLGRTEAFF
clone size: NA
D gene: NA
J gene: TRBJ1-1
V gene: TRBV3-1/TRBV3-2

CDR3 DNA: TGTGCCAGCAGCGGGGGACTAGTTAGGCTCAATGAGCAGTTCTTC
CDR3 protein: CASSGGLVRLNEQFF
clone size: NA
D gene: TRBD2
J gene: TRBJ2-1
V gene: TRBV9

CDR3 DNA: TGCGCCAGCAGGATCCTAACGGGGACAGGTCAGGGGGAGACCCAGTACTTC
CDR3 protein: CASRILTGTGQGETQYF
clone size: NA
D gene: TRBD1
J gene: TRBJ2-5
V gene: TRBV5-1

CDR3 DNA: TGTGCCAGCAGCGTAGAAGTTGAGCTAGCGGGAATATCTGGGGAGCTGTTTTTT
CDR3 protein: CASSVEVELAGISGELFF
clone size: NA
D gene: TRBD2
J gene: TRBJ2-2
V gene: TRBV9

CDR3 DNA: TGTGCCAGCAATTGGGTTGATCACGAGCAGTACTTC
CDR3 protein: CASNWVDHEQYF
clone size: once
D gene: NA
J gene: TRBJ2-7
V gene: TRBV6-4

CDR3 DNA: TGTGCCTGGAAAGGAGGGGATAATGAAAAACTGTTTTTT
CDR3 protein: CAWKGGDNEKLFF
clone size: NA
D gene: NA
J gene: TRBJ1-4
V gene: TRBV30

CDR3 DNA: TGTGCCTGGAGTGTACTGGCCCCGGGCCTTACTTTCTTT
CDR3 protein: CAWSVLAPGLTFF
clone size: NA
D gene: NA
J gene: TRBJ1-1
V gene: TRBV30

CDR3 DNA: TGTGCCAGTAGTATAGTTAGCGGGGGCACAGATACGCAGTATTTT
CDR3 protein: CASSIVSGGTDTQYF
clone size: NA
D gene: TRBD2
J gene: TRBJ2-3
V gene: TRBV19

CDR3 DNA: TGTGCCAGAAGCAACTACATAGCACCTATAACTAATGAAAAACTGTTTTTT
CDR3 protein: CARSNYIAPITNEKLFF
clone size: NA
D gene: NA
J gene: TRBJ1-4
V gene: TRBV5-3

CDR3 DNA: TGTGCCAGCAGGGGCAGAAGTTACACTGAAGCTTTCTTT
CDR3 protein: CASRGRSYTEAFF
clone size: NA
D gene: NA
J gene: TRBJ1-1
V gene: TRBV27

CDR3 DNA: TGTGCCAGCAGCTTAGAGGTTTCGGGCAATCAGCCCCAGCATTTT
CDR3 protein: CASSLEVSGNQPQHF
clone size: NA
D gene: NA
J gene: TRBJ1-5
V gene: TRBV7-2

CDR3 DNA: TGTGCCAGCAGCCAAACAGGGGATAATTCACCCCTCCACTTT
CDR3 protein: CASSQTGDNSPLHF
clone size: NA
D gene: TRBD1
J gene: TRBJ1-6
V gene: TRBV3-1/TRBV3-2

CDR3 DNA: TGCGCCAGCAGTGATGGGGACAGGGGTACCGTGGGCTATGGCTACACCTTC
CDR3 protein: CASSDGDRGTVGYGYTF
clone size: once
D gene: TRBD1
J gene: TRBJ1-2
V gene: TRBV10-2

CDR3 DNA: TGTGCCAGTAGTGGCGGGAGCTCCTACAATGAGCAGTTCTTC
CDR3 protein: CASSGGSSYNEQFF
clone size: NA
D gene: TRBD2
J gene: TRBJ2-1
V gene: TRBV19

CDR3 DNA: TGTGCCAGCAGCCCTACGGGTGATGGATACAATGAGCAGTTCTTC
CDR3 protein: CASSPTGDGYNEQFF
clone size: once
D gene: NA
J gene: TRBJ2-1
V gene: TRBV7-3

CDR3 DNA: TGTGCCAGCAGCTCATGGACAGGTGGAGGATCTGAGCAGTACTTC
CDR3 protein: CASSSWTGGGSEQYF
clone size: NA
D gene: TRBD1
J gene: TRBJ2-7
V gene: TRBV13

CDR3 DNA: TGTGCCAGCAGCTTGCGGAGAGGTGGGACAGAAAGCATGAACACTGAAGCTTTCTTT
CDR3 protein: CASSLRRGGTESMNTEAFF
clone size: once
D gene: TRBD1
J gene: TRBJ1-1
V gene: TRBV7-2

CDR3 DNA: TGCGCCAGCAGCCAAGCAAAAGGGACAGGGGACGAAAAACTGTTTTTT
CDR3 protein: CASSQAKGTGDEKLFF
clone size: NA
D gene: TRBD1
J gene: TRBJ1-4
V gene: TRBV4-3

CDR3 DNA: TGCGCCAGCAGCCTTCAAGGGACAGGGGGACTCACAGATACGCAGTATTTT
CDR3 protein: CASSLQGTGGLTDTQYF
clone size: NA
D gene: TRBD1
J gene: TRBJ2-3
V gene: TRBV4-3

CDR3 DNA: TGTGCCAGCAGCCGACAGGGAGGGGCCTACAATGAGCAGTTCTTC
CDR3 protein: CASSRQGGAYNEQFF
clone size: NA
D gene: NA
J gene: TRBJ2-1
V gene: TRBV14

CDR3 DNA: TGTGCCAGCAGTTACTCGGACAGGGGAGAGACCCAGTACTTC
CDR3 protein: CASSYSDRGETQYF
clone size: NA
D gene: TRBD1
J gene: TRBJ2-5
V gene: TRBV6-2/TRBV6-3

CDR3 DNA: TGTGCCAGCAGCTTAACTAGCAATCAGCCCCAGCATTTT
CDR3 protein: CASSLTSNQPQHF
clone size: NA
D gene: NA
J gene: TRBJ1-5
V gene: TRBV7-3

CDR3 DNA: TGTGCCAGCAGCTTGGAGGGAGGGGGCAGTCAGCCCCAGCATTTT
CDR3 protein: CASSLEGGGSQPQHF
clone size: once
D gene: TRBD1
J gene: TRBJ1-5
V gene: TRBV5-6

CDR3 DNA: TGTGCCAGCAGCGTATGGGATCAGGTCAGAGCGGGGGGGCAATCGGATACGCAGTATTTT
CDR3 protein: CASSVWDQVRAGGQSDTQYF
clone size: NA
D gene: TRBD2
J gene: TRBJ2-3
V gene: TRBV9